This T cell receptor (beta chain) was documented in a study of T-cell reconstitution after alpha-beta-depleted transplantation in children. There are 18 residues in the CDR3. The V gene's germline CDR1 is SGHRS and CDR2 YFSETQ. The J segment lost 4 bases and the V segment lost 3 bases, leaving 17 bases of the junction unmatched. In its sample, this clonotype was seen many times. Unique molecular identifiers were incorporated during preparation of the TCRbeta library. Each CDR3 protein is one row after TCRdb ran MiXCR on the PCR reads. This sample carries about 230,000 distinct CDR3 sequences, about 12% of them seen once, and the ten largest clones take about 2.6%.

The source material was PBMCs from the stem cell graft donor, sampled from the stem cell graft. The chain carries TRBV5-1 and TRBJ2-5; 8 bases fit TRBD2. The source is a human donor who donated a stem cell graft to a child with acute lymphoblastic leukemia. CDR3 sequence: CASSYWTVAGTRGETQYF. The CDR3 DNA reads TGCGCCAGCAGCTACTGGACAGTTGCCGGGACTAGAGGAGAGACCCAGTACTTC.